This T cell receptor beta chain stems from a study of beta chain features in type 1 diabetes. Study details: Investigators examined 107,917,701 sorted cells across all samples. Study results and caveats: Overrepresentation of cells with high TCR expression could result from cDNA sequencing. Shorter TCRB CDR3s, moderately but significantly so, were found in Type 1 diabetes patients in all four CD4+ subsets.

The germline V gene has CDR1 SGHRS and CDR2 YFSETQ. V was pared by 4 bases and J by 4 bases, with 6 bases of the junction left unmatched. CDR3 length: 14 amino acids. A heparinised blood draw that averaged about 120 mL was obtained once from each donor. Isolated RNA was reverse transcribed in full, so expressed TCRB transcripts were sequenced. TCRdb keeps only in-frame clones here, not all; method: immunoSEQ multiplex PCR. Altogether roughly 150,000 clones are present, roughly 9% being singletons, with the ten largest covering under 0.85%. This clone has only a few counts. Its antigen is not identified.

The rearrangement links TRBV5-1 to TRBJ2-7, with 9 bases aligning to TRBD1. Sequencing used central memory CD4+ T cells from blood. This clonotype was sampled from a woman aged 25 to 39 with type 1 diabetes. The CDR3 loop is CASSTGQGSYEQYF. The CDR3 DNA sequence: TGCGCCAGCAGCACTGGACAGGGGTCGTACGAGCAGTACTTC.